Listed here are 9 T cell receptor beta chains from one sample, sequenced in a study of OX40 agonist ivuxolimab in advanced cancers. Clones were sequenced by immunoSEQ multiplex PCR, and TCRdb holds only the in-frame ones, with some missing. The sample lists around 92,000 clones, roughly 94% occurring once. The source material was CD4+ or CD8+ T cells sorted from blood, sampled in a trial of the OX40 agonist ivuxolimab. All receptors derive from an adult with an advanced solid tumor such as melanoma, head and neck, liver or kidney cancer.

The gene calls are TRBV10-3 and TRBJ2-2; D call uncertain. The ends were cut back, 8 bases at V and 3 bases at J, with 10 bases in the middle. Germline V lookup: CDR1 ENHRY, CDR2 SYGVKD. The length of the CDR3 is 13 residues. CDR3 coding DNA: TGTGCCATCGCAGGTTGGGACACCGGGGAGCTGTTTTTT. Residues: CAIAGWDTGELFF.

The J gene is TRBJ1-6, the V gene TRBV6-1, with unresolved D. V gave up 0 bases and J gave up 6 bases, with 12 bases separating them. CDR3 size: 16 residues. Germline V gene data show CDR1 as MNHNS and CDR2 as SASEGT. DNA for the CDR3: TGTGCCAGCAGTGAAGCGTGGGTTCCAAGTAATTCACCCCTCCACTTT. Translation gives CASSEAWVPSNSPLHF.

This rearrangement joins TRBV5-4 to TRBJ2-7; 9 nucleotides align to TRBD2. The CDR3 extends over 15 amino acids. CDR1 is SGHNT and CDR2 is YYREEE in the germline V gene (reference sequence). Trimming took 1 base from V and 0 from J; bases not matched to a gene: 2. In nucleotides, the CDR3 is TGTGCCAGCAGCTTGCTAGCGGGGAGCTCCTACGAGCAGTACTTC. Amino acid sequence: CASSLLAGSSYEQYF.

The chain joins TRBV5-1 to TRBJ2-2; D is unclear. There are 15 residues in the CDR3. The V end was cut by 0 bases, the J end by 2 bases, with 8 bases between. Germline CDR1 and CDR2: SGHRS and YFSETQ. The CDR3 loop is CASSLVAGNTGELFF. The CDR3 bases are TGCGCCAGCAGCTTGGTGGCAGGTAACACCGGGGAGCTGTTTTTT.

This clone has a handful of counts. This chain connects TRBV7-9 to TRBJ2-4, with 7 bases fitting TRBD2. V dropped 2 bases and J dropped 8; count of bases not matched to a gene: 0. CDR1 and CDR2 from the germline V gene are SEHNR and FQNEAQ (reference sequence). CDR3 size: 12 residues. The DNA for the CDR3 is TGTGCCAGCAGCTTAACTAGCGACATTCAGTACTTC. Translated, it gives CASSLTSDIQYF.

The V call is TRBV19, the J call TRBJ1-6; 8 nucleotides agree with TRBD1. Per the germline V gene, CDR1 is LNHDA and CDR2 is SQIVND (reference sequence). Trimming took 1 base from V and 3 from J; bases not matched to a gene: 2. This CDR3 has 16 residues. The CDR3 DNA follows: TGTGCCAGTAGTATAGCAGGACAGGGCTATAATTCACCCCTCCACTTT. Its protein is CASSIAGQGYNSPLHF. Full variable domain (outside the CDR3, taken from reference TRBV19 and TRBJ1-6): DGGITQSPKYLFRKEGQNVTLSCEQNLNHDAMYWYRQDPGQGLRLIYYSQIVNDFQKGDIAEGYSVSREKKESFPLTVTSAQKNPTAFYLCASSIAGQGYNSPLHFGNGTRLTVT.

The V and J genes are TRBV9 and TRBJ1-1, with unresolved D. CDR1 is SGDLS and CDR2 is YYNGEE in the germline V gene. The CDR3 totals 18 residues. Trimming stripped 3 bases from V and 1 base from J, with 22 bases between. DNA for the CDR3: TGTGCCAGCAGCGGGGCTAGTGTACGGTACACGGGGAACACTGAAGCTTTCTTT. Its protein is CASSGASVRYTGNTEAFF.

The chain combines TRBV4-3 with TRBJ2-7; 8 bases agree with TRBD2. The V segment lost 0 bases and the J segment 3 bases; nucleotides outside the gene matches: 4. The CDR3 totals 15 residues. In germline, CDR1 is LGHNA, CDR2 YSLEER. CDR3 amino acids: CASSQDRGLGYEQYF. The CDR3 DNA reads as TGCGCCAGCAGCCAAGACCGGGGACTAGGCTACGAGCAGTACTTC.

V is TRBV7-2 and J is TRBJ2-3, with 10 nucleotides matching TRBD2. With V trimmed by 5 bases and J by 0 bases, 8 bases remained unmatched. The CDR3 runs to 17 residues. The germline CDR1 and CDR2 sequences are SGHTA and FQGNSA. CDR3 nucleotide sequence: TGTGCCAGCAGCAAACTAGCGGGACCCGATAGCACAGATACGCAGTATTTT. It encodes CASSKLAGPDSTDTQYF.